These 10 T cell receptor beta chains originate from one sample sequenced in a study of cytomegalovirus exposure and HLA in healthy donors (dated by TCRdb to the late 2010s). Library generation was performed with the immunoSEQ multiplex PCR assay. The multiplex PCR relied on a mix of 60 forward primers for TCR Vbeta segments and 13 reverse primers for TCR Jbeta segments. TCRdb re-hosts the immuneACCESS table, in-frame sequences only. Its copies lack some clones; in the studies checked, an unresolved V gene accounts for under half of them, and the cause for the rest is not known. For this sample there are more than 90,000 clones; about four fifths appear just once. The top ten clones comprise around 1.9% of the sample. The sample consisted of PBMCs. Receptors were obtained from a woman aged 40 to 49 in good health and CMV-seronegative.

A single count supports this clone. V gene TRBV7-7 combines with J gene TRBJ2-5; 15 bases match TRBD2. The germline CDR1 and CDR2 sequences are SSHAT and FNYEAQ (reference sequence). There are 14 residues in the CDR3. CDR3 residues: CASGTSGGLETQYF. The CDR3 DNA follows: TGTGCTAGCGGGACTAGCGGGGGGTTGGAGACCCAGTACTTC.

The chain couples TRBV18 to TRBJ2-5, with TRBD1 as a possible D gene (6 bases). The DNA end is a closer match to TRBJ2-7, so the J assignment may be wrong. The CDR3 has 14 amino acids. The germline V gene encodes CDR1 KGHSH and CDR2 LQKENI. The CDR3 sequence is CASSPRDKSTEQYF. CDR3 bases: TGTGCCAGCTCACCCCGGGACAAGAGCACCGAGCAGTACTTC.

This clone has just one count. This chain's CDR3 is CASSSTSGRGGTGELFF. The CDR3 DNA reads as TGCGCCAGCAGTTCGACTAGCGGGAGAGGGGGCACCGGGGAGCTGTTTTTT. The chain has TRBV5-1 and TRBJ2-2; TRBD2 matches 12 bases. The V gene end was trimmed by 5 bases and the J gene end by 4 bases; junction bases not matched to a gene: 9. Germline loops: CDR1 SGHRS, CDR2 YFSETQ. CDR3 length: 17 amino acids.

V usage is TRBV21-1 and J usage is TRBJ2-1; the table's D call, TRBD1, was not checked against the DNA. TRBV21-1 is marked as a pseudogene. The CDR3 contains 12 residues. CDR3: CASSGDSDEQFF. In DNA form, the CDR3 reads TGTGCCAGCAGCGGGGACAGCGATGAGCAGTTCTTC.

This clone was seen only once. The V gene is TRBV19, the J gene TRBJ2-2, with D possibly TRBD2 on 6 matching bases. CDR1 is LNHDA and CDR2 is SQIVND in the germline V gene (reference sequence). The V and J ends lost 6 bases and 6 bases respectively, with 17 bases between them. This CDR3 has 15 amino acids. The CDR3 spells CASRTGTLYAGELFF. The CDR3 DNA is TGTGCCAGTAGGACCGGGACTCTTTACGCCGGGGAGCTGTTTTTT.

The rearrangement uses TRBV7-2 and TRBJ2-2, with D unresolved. Germline CDR1 and CDR2: SGHTA and FQGNSA. V was trimmed by 5 bases and J by 7 bases, leaving 11 bases between them. This CDR3 contains 13 residues. The CDR3: CASSAAVGGELFF. The CDR3, as DNA: TGTGCCAGCAGCGCGGCAGTCGGCGGGGAGCTGTTTTTT.

This sequence joins TRBV5-6 and TRBJ2-5; D not certain. The V gene's germline CDR1 is SGHDT and CDR2 YYEEEE. With 0 bases removed from V and 0 bases from J, the gap between germline ends came to 6 bases. The length of the CDR3 is 14 residues. This CDR3 is CASSLADYQETQYF. DNA of the CDR3: TGTGCCAGCAGCTTGGCCGACTACCAAGAGACCCAGTACTTC. Full variable domain (remainder filled in from reference TRBV5-6 and TRBJ2-5): DAGVTQSPTHLIKTRGQQVTLRCSPKSGHDTVSWYQQALGQGPQFIFQYYEEEERQRGNFPDRFSGHQFPNYSSELNVNALLLGDSALYLCASSLADYQETQYFGPGTRLLVL.

The CDR3 DNA reads as TGTGCCAGCAGCCTCCTCCCGGGACAGGAGGGTAACTATGGCTACACCTTC. Its translation is CASSLLPGQEGNYGYTF. The V and J genes are TRBV5-4 and TRBJ1-2, with 8 bases aligning to TRBD1. V lost 4 bases, J lost 1 base, and 12 bases stayed unmatched. Germline V gene data show CDR1 as SGHNT and CDR2 as YYREEE (reference sequence). The CDR3 has 17 residues.

The chain carries TRBV2 and TRBJ2-5; 8 positions agree with TRBD2. This CDR3 region has 15 residues. Germline CDR1 SNHLY, CDR2 FYNNEI. The junction had 12 bases not matched to a gene; V was cut back by 10 bases and J by 2 bases. The CDR3, as DNA: TGTGCCAATAAAAGGGAAGCGGGGGCTCAAGAGACCCAGTACTTC. This encodes CANKREAGAQETQYF.

The chain joins TRBV7-9 to TRBJ2-3, with D possibly being TRBD2 (5 bases). CDR3 size: 13 residues. Germline values: CDR1 SEHNR, CDR2 FQNEAQ (reference sequence). With 6 bases removed from V and 2 bases from J, the gap between germline ends came to 9 bases. The CDR3: CASRPGSTDTQYF. The CDR3 nucleotides read TGTGCCAGCAGACCGGGATCCACAGATACGCAGTATTTT.